This T cell receptor beta chain was sequenced in a study of blood T cell repertoires in COVID-19. Study background: COVID-19 samples from acute and convalescent phases originated in the United States, Italy and Spain.

For this clone: The identical CDR3 is also encoded by other nucleotide sequences in the sample.

The junction had 10 bases not matched to a gene; V was cut back by 4 bases and J by 3 bases. This CDR3 comprises 16 residues. Germline V gives CDR1 SGHKS, CDR2 YYEKEE (reference sequence). The repertoire was sequenced with immunoSEQ multiplex PCR; TCRdb's copy has only in-frame clones and lacks some. The data contain 150,000 to 200,000 clones, approximately 80% of them singletons. The sequence derives from a woman aged 60 to 75 with acute COVID-19. The chain is built from TRBV5-5 and TRBJ1-3, with 7 bases that match TRBD1. Sequenced sample: PBMCs or T cells enriched from blood (not recorded which). CDR3 sequence: CASSPRGQTFGNTIYF. In DNA form, the CDR3 reads TGTGCCAGCAGCCCGCGGGGACAGACCTTTGGAAACACCATATATTTT.